The following is a T cell receptor beta chain sequence with its context. The antigen remains unidentified. This specimen belongs to a study of cytomegalovirus exposure and HLA in healthy donors. Background on the study: An analysis done earlier identified roughly 120 million unique TCR beta sequences from about 179 million T cells.

These donors counted as nominally healthy when sampled, but unrecorded immune exposures were likely. Germline CDR1 reads MGHRA; CDR2 reads YSYEKL. The CDR3 sequence is 16 residues long. Deletions cut 2 bases from V and 3 bases from J, with 15 bases between. PCR involved 60 Vbeta and 13 Jbeta primers. Sequencing used immunoSEQ multiplex PCR; TCRdb keeps in-frame clones, though not all of them. This sample has about 130,000 clones, with roughly two thirds found just once. Study-level findings and limits: When analyzed later, the rates of TCR association showed variation by HLA locus, with DRB1 the most and HLA-C the fewest. The dataset shows that most TCR sequences were rare, while some public TCRs occurred in many donors.

The chain couples TRBV4-1 to TRBJ2-3; D uncertain. This clonotype originated in a man aged 30 to 45 in good health and CMV-seropositive. The sequenced sample consisted of PBMCs. CDR3 sequence reads: CASSQTPSTRTDTQYF. The CDR3 DNA reads TGCGCCAGCAGCCAAACCCCCTCTACGAGGACAGATACGCAGTATTTT.